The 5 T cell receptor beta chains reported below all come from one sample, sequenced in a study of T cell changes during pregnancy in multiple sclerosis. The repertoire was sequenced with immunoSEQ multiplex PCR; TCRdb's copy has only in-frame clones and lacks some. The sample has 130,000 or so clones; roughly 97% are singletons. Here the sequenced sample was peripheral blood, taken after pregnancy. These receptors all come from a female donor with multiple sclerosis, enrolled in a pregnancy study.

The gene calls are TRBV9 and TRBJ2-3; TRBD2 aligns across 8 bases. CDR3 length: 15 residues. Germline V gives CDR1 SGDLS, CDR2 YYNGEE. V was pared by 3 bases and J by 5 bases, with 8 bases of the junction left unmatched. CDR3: CASSAPGLGIDTQYF. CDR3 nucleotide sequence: TGTGCCAGCAGCGCACCGGGACTAGGGATAGATACGCAGTATTTT. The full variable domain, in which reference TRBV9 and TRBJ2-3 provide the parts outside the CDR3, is DSGVTQTPKHLITATGQRVTLRCSPRSGDLSVYWYQQSLDQGLQFLIQYYNGEERAKGNILERFSAQQFPDLHSELNLSSLELGDSALYFCASSAPGLGIDTQYFGPGTRLTVL.

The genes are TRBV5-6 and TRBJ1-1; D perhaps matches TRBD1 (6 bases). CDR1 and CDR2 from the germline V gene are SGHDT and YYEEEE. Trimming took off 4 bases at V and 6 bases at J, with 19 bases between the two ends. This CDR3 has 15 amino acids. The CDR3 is CASSVEQGTPSEAFF. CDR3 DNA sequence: TGTGCCAGCAGCGTGGAACAGGGAACCCCGTCTGAAGCTTTCTTT.

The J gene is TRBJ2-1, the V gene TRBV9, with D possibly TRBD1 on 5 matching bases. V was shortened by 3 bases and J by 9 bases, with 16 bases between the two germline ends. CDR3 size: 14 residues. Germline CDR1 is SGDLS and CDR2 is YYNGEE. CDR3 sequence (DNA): TGTGCCAGCAGCGGGATCGGCAGGGTTGGTGAGCAGTTCTTC. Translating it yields CASSGIGRVGEQFF.

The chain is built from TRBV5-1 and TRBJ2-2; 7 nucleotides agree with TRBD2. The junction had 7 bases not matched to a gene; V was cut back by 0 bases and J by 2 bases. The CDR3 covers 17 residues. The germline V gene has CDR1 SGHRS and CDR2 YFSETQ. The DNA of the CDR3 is TGCGCCAGCAGCTTGGGCGGTCCGGGGGGAAACACCGGGGAGCTGTTTTTT. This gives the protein CASSLGGPGGNTGELFF.

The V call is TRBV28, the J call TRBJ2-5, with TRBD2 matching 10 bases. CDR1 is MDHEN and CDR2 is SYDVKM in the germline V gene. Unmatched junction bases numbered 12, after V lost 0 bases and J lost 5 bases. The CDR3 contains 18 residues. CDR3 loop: CASSLWEGLAGAGETQYF. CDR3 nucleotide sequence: TGTGCCAGCAGTTTATGGGAGGGGCTAGCGGGAGCGGGGGAGACCCAGTACTTC.